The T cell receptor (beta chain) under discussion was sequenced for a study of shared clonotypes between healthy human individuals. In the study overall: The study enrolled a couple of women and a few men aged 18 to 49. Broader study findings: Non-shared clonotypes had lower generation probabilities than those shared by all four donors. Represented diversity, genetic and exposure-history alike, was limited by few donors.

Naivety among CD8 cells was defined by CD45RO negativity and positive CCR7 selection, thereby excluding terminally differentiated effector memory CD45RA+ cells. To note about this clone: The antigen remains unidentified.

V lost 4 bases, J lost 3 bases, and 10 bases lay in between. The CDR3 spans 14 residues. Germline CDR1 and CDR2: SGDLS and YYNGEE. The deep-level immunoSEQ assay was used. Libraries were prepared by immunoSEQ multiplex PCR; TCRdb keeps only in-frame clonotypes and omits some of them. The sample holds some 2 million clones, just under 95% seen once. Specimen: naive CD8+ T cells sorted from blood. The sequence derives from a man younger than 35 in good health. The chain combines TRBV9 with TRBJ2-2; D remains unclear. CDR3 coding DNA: TGTGCCAGCAGCCCCGACGATGACACCGGGGAGCTGTTTTTT. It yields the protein CASSPDDDTGELFF.